This TCR beta chain is drawn from a study of type 1 and type 2 diabetes patients. At the level of the study: CD4+ or CD8+ T cells were positively selected from PBMCs with microbeads. Study-wide results and limits: Some HECs seen only in T1D might also appear in more T2D or control samples.

The PCR template was genomic DNA. Multiplex PCR with 30 forward and 13 reverse primers amplified the TCR beta CDR3. TCRdb called the multiplex PCR reads again in MiXCR, with one record for every CDR3 protein. Here the sample spans fewer than 300,000 distinct CDR3 sequences, more than 45% being singletons. The V gene end was trimmed by 1 base and the J gene end by 8 bases; junction bases not matched to a gene: 2. CDR1 and CDR2 (germline): SGHTA, FQGNSA. This CDR3 has 13 amino acids. Diabetic patients met standard criteria for type 1 or type 2 diabetes. Donors had no other autoimmune disease or infection in four weeks. This clonotype was detected only a few times. Its antigen remains unidentified.

The chain couples TRBV7-2 to TRBJ1-2, with 9 nucleotides matching TRBD1. The TCR originated in a man between 18 and 29 years old with type 2 diabetes. Specimen: peripheral blood mononuclear cells (PBMCs). Here the CDR3 DNA reads TGTGCCAGCAGCTTAGGACAGGGGGAGGGCTACACCTTC. Its translation is CASSLGQGEGYTF.